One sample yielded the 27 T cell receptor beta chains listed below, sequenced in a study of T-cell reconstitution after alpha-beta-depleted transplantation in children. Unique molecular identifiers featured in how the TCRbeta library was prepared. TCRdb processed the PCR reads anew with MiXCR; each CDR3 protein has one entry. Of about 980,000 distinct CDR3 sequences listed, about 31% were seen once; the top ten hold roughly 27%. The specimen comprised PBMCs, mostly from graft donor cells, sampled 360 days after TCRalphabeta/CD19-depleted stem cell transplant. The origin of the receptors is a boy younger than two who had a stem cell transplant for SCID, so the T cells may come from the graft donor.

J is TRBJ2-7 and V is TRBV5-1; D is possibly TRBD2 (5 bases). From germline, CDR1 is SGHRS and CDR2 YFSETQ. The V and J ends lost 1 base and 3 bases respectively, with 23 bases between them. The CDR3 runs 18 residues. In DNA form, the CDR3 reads TGCGCCAGCAGCTTGAACCAGAATGCTAGCAGCGCCGGCTACGAGCAGTACTTC. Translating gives CASSLNQNASSAGYEQYF.

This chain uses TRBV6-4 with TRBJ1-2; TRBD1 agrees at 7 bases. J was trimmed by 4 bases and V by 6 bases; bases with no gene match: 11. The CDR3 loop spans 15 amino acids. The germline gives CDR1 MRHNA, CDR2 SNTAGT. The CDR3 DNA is TGTGCCAGCAGCCCGAAGGGACAGTCCAGCTATGGCTACACCTTC. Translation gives CASSPKGQSSYGYTF.

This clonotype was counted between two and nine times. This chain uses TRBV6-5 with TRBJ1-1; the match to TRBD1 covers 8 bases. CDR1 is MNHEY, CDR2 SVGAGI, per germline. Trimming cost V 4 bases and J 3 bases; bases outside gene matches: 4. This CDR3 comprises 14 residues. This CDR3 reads CASSSQGGDTEAFF. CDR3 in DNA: TGTGCCAGCAGTTCACAGGGGGGGGACACTGAAGCTTTCTTT.

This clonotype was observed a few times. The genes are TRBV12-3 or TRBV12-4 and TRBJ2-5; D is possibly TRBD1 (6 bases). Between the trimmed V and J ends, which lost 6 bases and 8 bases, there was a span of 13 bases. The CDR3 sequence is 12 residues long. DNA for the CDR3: TGTGCCAGCAGGGAGGTACAGGGAACCCAGTACTTC. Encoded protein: CASREVQGTQYF.

The chain's CDR3 is CASSWAPREDYGYTF. CDR3 in DNA: TGCGCCAGCAGCTGGGCCCCCAGGGAGGACTATGGCTACACCTTC. The rearrangement uses TRBV5-1 and TRBJ1-2, with TRBD1 as a possible D gene (5 bases). Looked up from germline, CDR1 is SGHRS and CDR2 is YFSETQ. The CDR3 is 15 residues long. V was pared by 3 bases and J by 3 bases, with 15 bases between.

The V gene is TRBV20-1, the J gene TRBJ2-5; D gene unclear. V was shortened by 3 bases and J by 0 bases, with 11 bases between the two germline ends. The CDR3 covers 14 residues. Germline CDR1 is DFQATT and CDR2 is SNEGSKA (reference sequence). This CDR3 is CSASEGSYQETQYF. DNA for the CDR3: TGCAGTGCTAGTGAAGGCAGCTACCAAGAGACCCAGTACTTC.

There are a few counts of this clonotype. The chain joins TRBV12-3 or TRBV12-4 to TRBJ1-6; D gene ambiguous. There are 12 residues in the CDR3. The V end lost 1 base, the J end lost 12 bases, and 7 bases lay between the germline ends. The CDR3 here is CASSLGPLPLHF. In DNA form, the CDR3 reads TGTGCCAGCAGTTTAGGGCCCCTACCCCTCCACTTT.

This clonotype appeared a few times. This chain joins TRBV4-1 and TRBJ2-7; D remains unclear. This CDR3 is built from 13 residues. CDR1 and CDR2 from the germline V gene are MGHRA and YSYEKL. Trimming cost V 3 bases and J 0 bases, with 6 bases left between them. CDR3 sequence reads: CASSQHSSYEQYF. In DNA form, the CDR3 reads TGCGCCAGCAGCCAGCACTCCTCCTACGAGCAGTACTTC.

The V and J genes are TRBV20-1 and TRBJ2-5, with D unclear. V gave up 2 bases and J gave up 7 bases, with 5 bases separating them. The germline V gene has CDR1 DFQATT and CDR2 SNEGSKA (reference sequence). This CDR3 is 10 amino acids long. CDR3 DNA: TGCAGTGCTAGACTCGGGACCCAGTACTTC. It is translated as CSARLGTQYF.

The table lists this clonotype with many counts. CDR3 DNA: TGCAGCGTCCGACAGGGGTCCAGCAATGAGCAGTTCTTC. Encoded protein: CSVRQGSSNEQFF. The chain is built from TRBV29-1 and TRBJ2-1, with 8 bases identical to TRBD1. CDR3 length equals 13 residues. The V and J ends lost 6 bases and 6 bases, in that order; junction bases with no gene match: 7. Looked up from germline, CDR1 is SQVTM and CDR2 is ANQGSEA.

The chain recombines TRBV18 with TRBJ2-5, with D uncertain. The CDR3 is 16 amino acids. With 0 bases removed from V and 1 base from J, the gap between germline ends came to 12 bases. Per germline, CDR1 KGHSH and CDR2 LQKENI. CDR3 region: CASSPPRNSFQETQYF. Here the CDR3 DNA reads TGTGCCAGCTCACCACCTCGGAACTCCTTCCAAGAGACCCAGTACTTC.

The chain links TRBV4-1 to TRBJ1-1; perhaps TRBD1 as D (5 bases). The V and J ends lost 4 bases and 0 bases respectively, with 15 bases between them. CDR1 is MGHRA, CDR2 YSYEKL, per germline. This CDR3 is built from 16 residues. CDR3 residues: CASSLIRRGLNTEAFF. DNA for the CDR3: TGCGCCAGCAGCCTCATCCGAAGGGGTTTGAACACTGAAGCTTTCTTT.

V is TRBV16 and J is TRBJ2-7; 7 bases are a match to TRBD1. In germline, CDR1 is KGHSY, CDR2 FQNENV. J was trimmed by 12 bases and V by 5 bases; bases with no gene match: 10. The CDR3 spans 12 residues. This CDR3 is CASSSLPGQWYF. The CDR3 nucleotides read TGTGCCAGCAGCTCGCTACCGGGACAGTGGTACTTC.

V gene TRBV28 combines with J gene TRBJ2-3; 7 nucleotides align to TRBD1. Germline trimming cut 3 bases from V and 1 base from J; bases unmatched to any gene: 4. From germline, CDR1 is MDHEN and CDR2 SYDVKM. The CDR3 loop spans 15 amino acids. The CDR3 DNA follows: TGTGCCAGCAGTTTCCGGGACAGACGCACAGATACGCAGTATTTT. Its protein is CASSFRDRRTDTQYF.

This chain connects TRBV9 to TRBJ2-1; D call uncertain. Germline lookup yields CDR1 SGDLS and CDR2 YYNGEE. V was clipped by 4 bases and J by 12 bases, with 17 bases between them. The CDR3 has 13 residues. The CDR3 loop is CASSSPPENRQFF. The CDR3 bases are TGTGCCAGCAGCTCACCCCCCGAGAACAGGCAGTTCTTC.

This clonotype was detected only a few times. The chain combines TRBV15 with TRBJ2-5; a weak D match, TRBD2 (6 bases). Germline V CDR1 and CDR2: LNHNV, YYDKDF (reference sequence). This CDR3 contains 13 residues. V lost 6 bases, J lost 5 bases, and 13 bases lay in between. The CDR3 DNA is TGTGCCACCAGGGCGGGACGGGTGGAGACCCAGTACTTC. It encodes CATRAGRVETQYF.

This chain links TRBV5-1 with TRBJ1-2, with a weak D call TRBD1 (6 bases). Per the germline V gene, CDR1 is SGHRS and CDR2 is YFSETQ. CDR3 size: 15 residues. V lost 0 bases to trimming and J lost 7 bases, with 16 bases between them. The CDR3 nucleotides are TGCGCCAGCAGCTTGGGGGCAGGGGAGAAGAGTGGCTACACCTTC. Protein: CASSLGAGEKSGYTF.

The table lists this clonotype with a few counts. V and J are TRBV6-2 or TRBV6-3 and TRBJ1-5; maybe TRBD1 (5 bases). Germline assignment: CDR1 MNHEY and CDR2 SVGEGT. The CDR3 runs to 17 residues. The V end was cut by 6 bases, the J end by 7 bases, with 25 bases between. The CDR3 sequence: CASSLGTGSYVEQPQHF. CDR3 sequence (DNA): TGTGCCAGCAGCCTGGGAACAGGCTCTTATGTTGAGCAGCCCCAGCATTTT.

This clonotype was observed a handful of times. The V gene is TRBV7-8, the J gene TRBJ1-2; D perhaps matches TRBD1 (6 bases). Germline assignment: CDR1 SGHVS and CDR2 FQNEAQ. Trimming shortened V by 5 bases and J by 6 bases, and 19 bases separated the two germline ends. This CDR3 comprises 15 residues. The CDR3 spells CASSPRTAVGDGYTF. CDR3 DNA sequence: TGTGCCAGCAGCCCCCGGACAGCGGTGGGTGATGGCTACACCTTC.

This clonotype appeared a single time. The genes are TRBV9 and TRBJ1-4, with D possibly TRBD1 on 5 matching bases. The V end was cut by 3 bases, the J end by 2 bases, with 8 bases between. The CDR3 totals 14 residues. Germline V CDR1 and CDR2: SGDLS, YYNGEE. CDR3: CASSAPGTNEKLFF. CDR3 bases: TGTGCCAGCAGCGCCCCAGGGACTAATGAAAAACTGTTTTTT.

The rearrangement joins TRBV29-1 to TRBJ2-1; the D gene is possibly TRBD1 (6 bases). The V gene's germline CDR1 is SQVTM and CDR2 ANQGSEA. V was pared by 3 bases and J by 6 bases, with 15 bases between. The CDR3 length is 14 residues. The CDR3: CSVDPGVGTNEQFF. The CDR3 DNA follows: TGCAGCGTTGACCCAGGGGTTGGGACCAATGAGCAGTTCTTC.

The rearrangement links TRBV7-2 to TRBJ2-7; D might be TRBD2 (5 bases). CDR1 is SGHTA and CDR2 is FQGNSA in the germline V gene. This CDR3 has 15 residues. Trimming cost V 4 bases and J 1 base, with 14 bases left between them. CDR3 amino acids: CASSWVTGKSYEQYF. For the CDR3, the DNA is TGTGCCAGCAGCTGGGTTACGGGGAAGTCCTACGAGCAGTACTTC.

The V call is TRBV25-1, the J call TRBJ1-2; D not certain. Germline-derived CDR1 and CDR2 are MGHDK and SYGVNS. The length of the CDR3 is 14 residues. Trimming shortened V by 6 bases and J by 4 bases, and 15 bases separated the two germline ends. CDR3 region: CASSPRAGPYGYTF. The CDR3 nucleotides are TGTGCCAGCAGCCCGAGGGCAGGCCCCTATGGCTACACCTTC.

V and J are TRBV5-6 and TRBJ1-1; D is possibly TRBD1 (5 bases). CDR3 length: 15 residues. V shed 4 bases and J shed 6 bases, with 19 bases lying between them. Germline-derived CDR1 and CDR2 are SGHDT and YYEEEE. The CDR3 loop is CASSPGPFGAAEAFF. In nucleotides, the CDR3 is TGTGCCAGCAGCCCGGGACCTTTTGGAGCTGCTGAAGCTTTCTTT.

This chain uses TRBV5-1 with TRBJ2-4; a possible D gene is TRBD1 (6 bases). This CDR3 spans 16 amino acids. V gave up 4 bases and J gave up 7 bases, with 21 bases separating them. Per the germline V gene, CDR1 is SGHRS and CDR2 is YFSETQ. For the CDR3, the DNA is TGCGCCAGCAGCCTGGACAGTCCATCATCGGGGAACATTCAGTACTTC. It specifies CASSLDSPSSGNIQYF.

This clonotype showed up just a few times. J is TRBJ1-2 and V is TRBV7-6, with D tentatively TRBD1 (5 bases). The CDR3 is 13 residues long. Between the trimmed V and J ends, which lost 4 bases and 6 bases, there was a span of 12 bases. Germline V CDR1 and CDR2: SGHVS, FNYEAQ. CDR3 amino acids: CASSSREGHGYTF. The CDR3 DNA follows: TGTGCCAGCAGCTCAAGAGAGGGACATGGCTACACCTTC.

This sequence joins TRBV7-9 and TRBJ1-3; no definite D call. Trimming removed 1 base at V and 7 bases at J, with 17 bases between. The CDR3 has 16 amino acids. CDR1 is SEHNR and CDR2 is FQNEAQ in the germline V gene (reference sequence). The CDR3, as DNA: TGTGCCAGCAGCTTAGAGACGCGTGGCAGGCTCAACACCATATATTTT. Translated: CASSLETRGRLNTIYF.